This T cell receptor beta chain was identified during a study of Ad26.COV2.S vaccination and SARS-CoV-2 variants. For the study at large: Dosing was one shot or two shots 56 days apart.

On this clone itself: Its antigen is undetermined.

Study findings and constraints: Vaccine recipients had higher spike-specific TCR breadth than placebo recipients.

This sample's treatment: 15 to 20 received Ad26.COV2.S at low or high dose, single or two shots; 5 received placebo; per-sample allocation not given. All samples were drawn on day 63, counting from the first vaccine or placebo injection. Immunization relied on an Ad26 vector, which expressed Wuhan-strain SARS-CoV-2 spike. From germline, CDR1 is SGHRS and CDR2 YFSETQ. Germline trimming cut 0 bases from V and 0 bases from J; bases unmatched to any gene: 6. The CDR3 runs to 16 residues. Only in-frame clones appear in the TCRdb table, and some are missing; sequencing was by immunoSEQ multiplex PCR. The table has approximately 480,000 clones, approximately 90% seen once.

This chain uses TRBV5-1 with TRBJ2-7, with 7 bases that match TRBD1. Sequencing used peripheral blood, obtained in a trial of Ad26.COV2.S vaccine versus placebo. The clonotype comes from a person aged 18-60 years who received the Ad26.COV2.S COVID-19 vaccine or a placebo. CDR3 sequence: CASSLAMDRSSYEQYF. Written as DNA, the CDR3 is TGCGCCAGCAGCTTGGCCATGGACAGGTCCTCCTACGAGCAGTACTTC.